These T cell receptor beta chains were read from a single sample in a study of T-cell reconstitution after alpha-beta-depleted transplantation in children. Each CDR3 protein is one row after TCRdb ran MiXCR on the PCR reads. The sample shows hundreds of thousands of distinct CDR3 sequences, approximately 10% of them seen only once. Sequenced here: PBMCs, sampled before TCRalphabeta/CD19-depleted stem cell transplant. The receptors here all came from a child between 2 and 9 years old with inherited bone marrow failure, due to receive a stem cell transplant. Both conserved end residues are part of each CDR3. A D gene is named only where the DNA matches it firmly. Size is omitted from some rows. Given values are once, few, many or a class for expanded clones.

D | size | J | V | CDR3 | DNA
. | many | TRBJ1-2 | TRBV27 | CASSLGRGANYGYTF | TGTGCCAGCAGTTTAGGGAGGGGAGCTAACTATGGCTACACCTTC
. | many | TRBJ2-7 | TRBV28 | CASSLADRISYEQYF | TGTGCCAGCAGCTTAGCGGATCGCATCTCCTACGAGCAGTACTTC
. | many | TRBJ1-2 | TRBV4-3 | CASSQDLDSTNYGYTF | TGCGCCAGCAGCCAAGATTTGGACAGTACTAACTATGGCTACACCTTC
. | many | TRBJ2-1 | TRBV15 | CATSGHHSSYNEQFF | TGTGCCACCAGCGGACACCATAGCTCCTACAATGAGCAGTTCTTC
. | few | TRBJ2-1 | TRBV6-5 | CASRPGPHNEQFF | TGTGCCAGCAGACCCGGACCCCACAATGAGCAGTTCTTC
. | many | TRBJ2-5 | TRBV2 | CASSDEGYQETQYF | TGTGCCAGCAGTGACGAGGGGTACCAAGAGACCCAGTACTTC
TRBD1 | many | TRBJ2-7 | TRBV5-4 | CASSLASGQAYEQYF | TGTGCCAGCAGCTTGGCTTCCGGACAGGCCTACGAGCAGTACTTC
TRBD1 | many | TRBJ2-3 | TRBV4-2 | CASSQVKGEGTGPDTQYF | TGTGCCAGCAGCCAAGTGAAAGGGGAGGGGACAGGGCCAGATACGCAGTATTTT
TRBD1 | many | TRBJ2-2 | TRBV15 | CATSSRGSTGELFF | TGTGCCACCAGCAGCAGGGGGAGCACCGGGGAGCTGTTTTTT
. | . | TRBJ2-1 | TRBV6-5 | CASSYSWGARHNEQFF | TGTGCCAGCAGTTACTCCTGGGGGGCGCGCCACAATGAGCAGTTCTTC
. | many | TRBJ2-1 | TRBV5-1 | CASSLQIDEQFF | TGCGCCAGCAGCTTGCAGATAGATGAGCAGTTCTTC
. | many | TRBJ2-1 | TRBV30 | CAHGREEQFF | TGTGCCCACGGGCGGGAAGAGCAGTTCTTC
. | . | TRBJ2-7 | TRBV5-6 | CASSSAQSYEQYF | TGTGCCAGCAGCTCGGCACAGTCCTACGAGCAGTACTTC
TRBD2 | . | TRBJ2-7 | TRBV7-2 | CASSLELAALSYEQYF | TGTGCCAGCAGCTTAGAACTAGCGGCCCTCTCCTACGAGCAGTACTTC
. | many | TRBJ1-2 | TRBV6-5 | CASSYSGNNPYGYTF | TGTGCCAGCAGTTACTCCGGAAACAACCCCTATGGCTACACCTTC
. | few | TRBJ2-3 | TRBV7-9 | CASSWKRDTQYF | TGTGCCAGCAGCTGGAAAAGGGATACGCAGTATTTT
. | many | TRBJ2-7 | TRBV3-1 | CASSPDPGVYEQYF | TGTGCCAGCAGCCCGGATCCAGGGGTCTACGAGCAGTACTTC
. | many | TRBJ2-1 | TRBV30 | CAWTTKYTYNEQFF | TGTGCCTGGACCACTAAGTATACCTACAATGAGCAGTTCTTC